This T cell receptor beta chain was recorded in a study of cytomegalovirus exposure and HLA in healthy donors. In regard to this clone: Its matching antigen is unknown.

Germline V gene sequence: CDR1 KGHSH, CDR2 LQKENI. The CDR3 sequence is 14 residues long. Trimming shortened V by 3 bases and J by 5 bases, and 13 bases separated the two germline ends. At sampling all donors were nominally healthy, likely with unrecorded immune exposures. Study observations and caveats: More than 150 TCR beta chains were listed as cytomegalovirus-associated. One variant, a missense change in DCLRE1C, was linked in a later analysis to TCR beta V- and J-gene trimming.

In the PCR, 60 Vbeta and 13 Jbeta primers were used. Profiled with immunoSEQ multiplex PCR; TCRdb holds only in-frame clones, not every one. Of about 140,000 clones listed, roughly four fifths are singletons. The chain couples TRBV18 to TRBJ2-5, with D possibly being TRBD1 (5 bases). The clonotype comes from a woman aged 35 to 49 in good health and CMV-seronegative. The sample comprised PBMCs. CDR3 in amino acids: CASSPPNPGETQYF. The CDR3 nucleotides are TGTGCCAGCTCACCTCCTAACCCAGGGGAGACCCAGTACTTC.